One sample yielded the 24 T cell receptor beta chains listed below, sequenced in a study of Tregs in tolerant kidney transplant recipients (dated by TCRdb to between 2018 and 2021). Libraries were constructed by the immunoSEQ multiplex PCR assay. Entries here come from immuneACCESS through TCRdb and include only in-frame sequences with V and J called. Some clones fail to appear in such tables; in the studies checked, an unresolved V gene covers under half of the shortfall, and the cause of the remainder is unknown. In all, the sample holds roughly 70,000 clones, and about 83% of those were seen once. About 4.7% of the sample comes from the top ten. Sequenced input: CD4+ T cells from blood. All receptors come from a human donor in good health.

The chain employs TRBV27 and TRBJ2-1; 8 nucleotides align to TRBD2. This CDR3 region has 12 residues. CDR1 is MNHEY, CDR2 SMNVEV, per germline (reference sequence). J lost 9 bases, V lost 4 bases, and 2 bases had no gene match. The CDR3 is CASSYRGGEQFF. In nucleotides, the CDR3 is TGTGCCAGCAGTTACCGGGGGGGTGAGCAGTTCTTC.

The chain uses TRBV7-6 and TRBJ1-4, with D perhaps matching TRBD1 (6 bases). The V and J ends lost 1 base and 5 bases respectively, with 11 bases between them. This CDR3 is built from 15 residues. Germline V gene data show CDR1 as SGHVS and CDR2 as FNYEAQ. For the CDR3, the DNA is TGTGCCAGCAGCTTAGGAGGGGGACGAAATGAAAAACTGTTTTTT. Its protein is CASSLGGGRNEKLFF.

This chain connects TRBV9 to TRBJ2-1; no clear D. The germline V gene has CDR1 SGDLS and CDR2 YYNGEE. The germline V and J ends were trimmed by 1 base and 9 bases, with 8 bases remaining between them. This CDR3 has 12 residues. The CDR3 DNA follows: TGTGCCAGCAGCGTATCAGAAGGTGAGCAGTTCTTC. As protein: CASSVSEGEQFF.

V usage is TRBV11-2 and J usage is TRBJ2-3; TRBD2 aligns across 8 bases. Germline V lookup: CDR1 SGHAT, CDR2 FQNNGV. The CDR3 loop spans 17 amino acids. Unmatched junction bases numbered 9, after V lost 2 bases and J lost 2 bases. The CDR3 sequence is CASSLWSRGGSTDTQYF. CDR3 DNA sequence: TGTGCCAGCAGCTTATGGTCCCGGGGGGGATCCACAGATACGCAGTATTTT. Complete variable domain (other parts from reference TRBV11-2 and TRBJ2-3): EAGVAQSPRYKIIEKRQSVAFWCNPISGHATLYWYQQILGQGPKLLIQFQNNGVVDDSQLPKDRFSAERLKGVDSTLKIQPAKLEDSAVYLCASSLWSRGGSTDTQYFGPGTRLTVL.

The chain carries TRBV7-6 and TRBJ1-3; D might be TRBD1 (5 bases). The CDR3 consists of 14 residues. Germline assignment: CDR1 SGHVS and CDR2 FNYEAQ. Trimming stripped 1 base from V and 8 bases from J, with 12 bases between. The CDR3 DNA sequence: TGTGCCAGCAGCTTAGATAACCAAGGGGACACCATATATTTT. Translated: CASSLDNQGDTIYF.

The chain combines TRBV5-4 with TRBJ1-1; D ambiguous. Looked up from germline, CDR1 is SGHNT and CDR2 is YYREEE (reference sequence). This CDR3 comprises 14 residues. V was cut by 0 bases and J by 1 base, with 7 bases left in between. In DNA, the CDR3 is TGTGCCAGCAGCTTGGGGCAGTCGAACACTGAAGCTTTCTTT. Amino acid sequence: CASSLGQSNTEAFF.

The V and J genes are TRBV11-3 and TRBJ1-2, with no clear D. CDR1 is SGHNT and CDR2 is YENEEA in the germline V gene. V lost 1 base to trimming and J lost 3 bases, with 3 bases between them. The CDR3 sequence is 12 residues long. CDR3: CASSLGDYGYTF. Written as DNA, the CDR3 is TGTGCCAGCAGCTTAGGTGACTATGGCTACACCTTC.

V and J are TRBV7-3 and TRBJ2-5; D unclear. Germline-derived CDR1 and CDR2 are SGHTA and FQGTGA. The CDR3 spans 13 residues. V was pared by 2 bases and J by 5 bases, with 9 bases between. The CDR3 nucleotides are TGTGCCAGCAGCTTAGGGTCTGGGGAGACCCAGTACTTC. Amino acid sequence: CASSLGSGETQYF.

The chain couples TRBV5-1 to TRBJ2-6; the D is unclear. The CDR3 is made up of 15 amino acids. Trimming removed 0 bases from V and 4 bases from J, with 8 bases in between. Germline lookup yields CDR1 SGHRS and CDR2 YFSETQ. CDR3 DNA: TGCGCCAGCAGCTTGGAAGGGTTCGGGGCCAACGTCCTGACTTTC. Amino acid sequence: CASSLEGFGANVLTF.

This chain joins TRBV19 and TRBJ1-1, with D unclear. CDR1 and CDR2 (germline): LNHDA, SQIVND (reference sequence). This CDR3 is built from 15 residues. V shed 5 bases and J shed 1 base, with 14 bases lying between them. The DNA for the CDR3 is TGTGCCAGTAGTCCACGGATGGGGTCGAACACTGAAGCTTTCTTT. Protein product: CASSPRMGSNTEAFF.

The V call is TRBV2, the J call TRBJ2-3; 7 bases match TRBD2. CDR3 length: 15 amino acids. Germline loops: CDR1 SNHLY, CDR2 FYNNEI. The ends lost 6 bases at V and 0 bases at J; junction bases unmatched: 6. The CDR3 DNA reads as TGTGCCAGCAGGGTGGGGGGGACTAGCACAGATACGCAGTATTTT. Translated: CASRVGGTSTDTQYF.

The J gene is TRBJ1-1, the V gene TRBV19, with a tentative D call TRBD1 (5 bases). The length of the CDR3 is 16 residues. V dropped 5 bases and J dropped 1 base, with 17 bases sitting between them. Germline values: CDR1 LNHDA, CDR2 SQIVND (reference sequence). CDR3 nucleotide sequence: TGTGCCAGTAGTCTCTCCCCCGGGACGTCGAACACTGAAGCTTTCTTT. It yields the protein CASSLSPGTSNTEAFF.

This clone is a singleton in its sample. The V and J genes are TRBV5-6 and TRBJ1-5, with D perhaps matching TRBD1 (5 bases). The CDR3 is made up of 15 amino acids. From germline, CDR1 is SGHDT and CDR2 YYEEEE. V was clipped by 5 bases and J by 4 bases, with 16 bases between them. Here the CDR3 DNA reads TGTGCCAGCAGTACCGGGCCGAGGGGAAATCAGCCCCAGCATTTT. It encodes CASSTGPRGNQPQHF.

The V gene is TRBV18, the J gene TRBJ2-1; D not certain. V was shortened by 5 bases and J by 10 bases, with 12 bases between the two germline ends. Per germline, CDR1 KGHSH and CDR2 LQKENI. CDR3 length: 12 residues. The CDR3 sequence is CASSRTRWEQFF. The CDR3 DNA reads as TGTGCCAGCTCAAGGACCCGGTGGGAGCAGTTCTTC.

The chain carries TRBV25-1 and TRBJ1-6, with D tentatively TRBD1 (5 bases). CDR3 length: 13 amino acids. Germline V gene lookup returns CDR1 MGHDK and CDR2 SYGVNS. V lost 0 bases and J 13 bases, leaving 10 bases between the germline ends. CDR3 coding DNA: TGTGCCAGCAGTGAATATTTTGGGACTCCCCTCCACTTT. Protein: CASSEYFGTPLHF.

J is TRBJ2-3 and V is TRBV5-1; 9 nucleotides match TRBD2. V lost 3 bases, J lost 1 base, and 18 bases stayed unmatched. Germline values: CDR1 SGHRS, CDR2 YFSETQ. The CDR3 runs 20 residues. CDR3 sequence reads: CASSWGFRIAGDFGTDTQYF. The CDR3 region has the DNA TGCGCCAGCAGCTGGGGTTTTCGGATAGCGGGGGATTTCGGCACAGATACGCAGTATTTT.

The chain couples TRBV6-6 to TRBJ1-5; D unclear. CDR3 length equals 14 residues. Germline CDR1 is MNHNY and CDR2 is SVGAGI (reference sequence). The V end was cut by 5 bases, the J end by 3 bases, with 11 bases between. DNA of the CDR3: TGTGCCAGCAGTAAGTACAGTTTCAATCAGCCCCAGCATTTT. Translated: CASSKYSFNQPQHF.

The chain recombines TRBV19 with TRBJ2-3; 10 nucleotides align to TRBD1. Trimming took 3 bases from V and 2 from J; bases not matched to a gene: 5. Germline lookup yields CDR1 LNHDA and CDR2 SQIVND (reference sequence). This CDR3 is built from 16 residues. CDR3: CASSIGQGEPTDTQYF. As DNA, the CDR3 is TGTGCCAGTAGTATCGGACAGGGGGAGCCCACAGATACGCAGTATTTT.

CDR3 sequence reads: CAATGQRGARTDTQYF. Written as DNA, the CDR3 is TGTGCCGCCACGGGCCAGCGGGGCGCTCGAACAGATACGCAGTATTTT. The chain carries TRBV10-3 and TRBJ2-3, with 7 bases that match TRBD2. Trimming cost V 11 bases and J 3 bases; bases outside gene matches: 17. CDR1 and CDR2 from the germline V gene are ENHRY and SYGVKD. CDR3 length: 16 residues.

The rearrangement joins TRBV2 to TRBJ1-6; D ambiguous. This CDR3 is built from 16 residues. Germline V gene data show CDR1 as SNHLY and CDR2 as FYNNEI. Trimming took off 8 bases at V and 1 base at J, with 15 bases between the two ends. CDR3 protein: CASEFGPGSYNSPLHF. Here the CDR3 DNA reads TGTGCCAGCGAATTTGGTCCAGGATCCTATAATTCACCCCTCCACTTT.

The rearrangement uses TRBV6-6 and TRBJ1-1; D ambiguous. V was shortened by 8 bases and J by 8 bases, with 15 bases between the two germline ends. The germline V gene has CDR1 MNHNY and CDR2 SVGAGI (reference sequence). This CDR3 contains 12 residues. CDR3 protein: CASSISGWEAFF. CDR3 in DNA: TGTGCCAGCTCCATATCAGGTTGGGAAGCTTTCTTT.

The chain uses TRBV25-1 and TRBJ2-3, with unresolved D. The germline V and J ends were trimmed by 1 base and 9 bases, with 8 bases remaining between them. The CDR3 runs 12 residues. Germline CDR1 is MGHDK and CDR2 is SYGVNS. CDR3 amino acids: CASSESAATQYF. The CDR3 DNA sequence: TGTGCCAGCAGTGAATCGGCGGCGACGCAGTATTTT.

The CDR3 nucleotides read TGTGCCAGCTCACCTCCGGGGCCCTCCTACGAGCAGTACTTC. Its protein is CASSPPGPSYEQYF. The rearrangement joins TRBV18 to TRBJ2-7; D may be TRBD1 or TRBD2 (5 bases each). CDR1 and CDR2 (germline): KGHSH, LQKENI. V was clipped by 3 bases and J by 0 bases, with 9 bases between them. The CDR3 loop spans 14 amino acids.

The CDR3 region has the DNA TGCGCCAGCAGCGGGGACAGAGGGGAGACCCAGTACTTC. As protein: CASSGDRGETQYF. The chain is built from TRBV5-1 and TRBJ2-5; 7 bases map to TRBD1. The V gene end was trimmed by 4 bases and the J gene end by 5 bases; junction bases not matched to a gene: 5. This CDR3 is 13 amino acids long. The germline gives CDR1 SGHRS, CDR2 YFSETQ.